The 12 T cell receptor beta chains below all came from one sample that was sequenced in a study of cytomegalovirus exposure and HLA in healthy donors. Measured with immunoSEQ multiplex PCR; TCRdb has only the in-frame clones, and not every one. The sample has about 130,000 clones, 89% seen once. Sequencing was carried out using PBMCs. All receptors derive from a woman aged 18-29 years in good health and CMV-seronegative.

This clone is a singleton in its sample. The rearrangement links TRBV25-1 to TRBJ1-1; D uncertain. Germline assignment: CDR1 MGHDK and CDR2 SYGVNS. V gave up 5 bases and J gave up 1 base, with 8 bases separating them. CDR3 length equals 13 residues. CDR3 sequence: CASSLTGNTEAFF. The CDR3 DNA follows: TGTGCCAGCAGTCTCACGGGGAACACTGAAGCTTTCTTT.

This CDR3 is CASRTSGGHADTQYF. As DNA, the CDR3 is TGTGCCAGCCGGACTAGCGGGGGGCATGCAGATACGCAGTATTTT. The rearrangement joins TRBV6-5 to TRBJ2-3; TRBD2 agrees at 14 bases. Germline V gives CDR1 MNHEY, CDR2 SVGAGI. The J segment lost 4 bases and the V segment lost 8 bases, leaving 5 bases of the junction unmatched. The CDR3 is 15 residues long.

This sequence joins TRBV14 and TRBJ1-1, with D possibly matching TRBD1 (6 bases). Germline loops: CDR1 SGHDN, CDR2 FVKESK. V shed 4 bases and J shed 0 bases, with 9 bases lying between them. The CDR3 totals 14 residues. The CDR3 loop is CASSPGAVNTEAFF. The CDR3 region has the DNA TGTGCCAGCAGCCCAGGGGCGGTGAACACTGAAGCTTTCTTT. Combining the CDR3 with reference TRBV14 and TRBJ1-1 gives the whole variable domain EAGVTQFPSHSVIEKGQTVTLRCDPISGHDNLYWYRRVMGKEIKFLLHFVKESKQDESGMPNNRFLAERTGGTYSTLKVQPAELEDSGVYFCASSPGAVNTEAFFGQGTRLTVV.

This chain connects TRBV18 to TRBJ1-1, with a weak D call TRBD1 (6 bases). V was cut by 3 bases and J by 1 base, with 12 bases left in between. This CDR3 region has 15 residues. Germline CDR1 is KGHSH and CDR2 is LQKENI. The CDR3: CASSPVVQGNTEAFF. CDR3 bases: TGTGCCAGCTCACCGGTGGTACAGGGGAACACTGAAGCTTTCTTT. Based on the CDR3 plus reference TRBV18 and TRBJ1-1, the full variable domain is NAGVMQNPRHLVRRRGQEARLRCSPMKGHSHVYWYRQLPEEGLKFMVYLQKENIIDESGMPKERFSAEFPKEGPSILRIQQVVRGDSAAYFCASSPVVQGNTEAFFGQGTRLTVV.

The rearrangement uses TRBV10-3 and TRBJ2-7; 10 bases fit TRBD2. V trimming: 4 bases; J trimming: 7 bases; junction bases outside the gene matches: 16. Per germline, CDR1 ENHRY and CDR2 SYGVKD. CDR3 length equals 17 residues. CDR3 protein: CAISAPGSGGPLREQYF. The CDR3 nucleotides read TGTGCCATCAGTGCCCCGGGTAGCGGGGGGCCCCTACGAGAGCAGTACTTC.

The rearrangement uses TRBV4-1 and TRBJ1-5, with D uncertain. Germline V gives CDR1 MGHRA, CDR2 YSYEKL. V was clipped by 0 bases and J by 0 bases, with 9 bases between them. The CDR3 loop spans 16 amino acids. CDR3 sequence (DNA): TGCGCCAGCAGCCAAGACCGGGAAATTAGCAATCAGCCCCAGCATTTT. Residues: CASSQDREISNQPQHF.

In DNA form, the CDR3 reads TGTGCCAGCAGCTTCCAAAACAGGGGGCCCCTCCACTTT. Translation gives CASSFQNRGPLHF. The V gene is TRBV11-2, the J gene TRBJ1-6; 8 nucleotides match TRBD1. V was pared by 3 bases and J by 13 bases, with 5 bases of the junction left unmatched. Germline V lookup: CDR1 SGHAT, CDR2 FQNNGV. The CDR3 is made up of 13 amino acids.

The rearrangement joins TRBV6-1 to TRBJ2-3, with 7 nucleotides matching TRBD2. J was trimmed by 2 bases and V by 4 bases; bases with no gene match: 6. Germline V gene sequence: CDR1 MNHNS, CDR2 SASEGT. The CDR3 has 15 amino acids. The DNA of the CDR3 is TGTGCCAGCAGTGTACGGGACTACCACACAGATACGCAGTATTTT. Amino acid sequence: CASSVRDYHTDTQYF.

The chain is built from TRBV19 and TRBJ1-2; no clear D. The CDR3 contains 18 residues. Germline V gene sequence: CDR1 LNHDA, CDR2 SQIVND (reference sequence). The V end was cut by 0 bases, the J end by 1 base, with 18 bases between. The CDR3 DNA reads TGTGCCAGTAGTATAGATATCCCGACGGGAGGAGGTAACTATGGCTACACCTTC. Protein sequence: CASSIDIPTGGGNYGYTF. Supplemented by reference TRBV19 and TRBJ1-2, the full variable domain reads DGGITQSPKYLFRKEGQNVTLSCEQNLNHDAMYWYRQDPGQGLRLIYYSQIVNDFQKGDIAEGYSVSREKKESFPLTVTSAQKNPTAFYLCASSIDIPTGGGNYGYTFGSGTRLTVV.

This rearrangement joins TRBV4-1 to TRBJ2-7, with TRBD2 matching over 13 bases. Germline V CDR1 and CDR2: MGHRA, YSYEKL. V was clipped by 5 bases and J by 4 bases; unmatched bases: 11. This CDR3 spans 17 amino acids. The CDR3 DNA is TGCGCCAGCAGCACTCAGCCTACTAGCGGGGGGGCTTACGAGCAGTACTTC. Translating it yields CASSTQPTSGGAYEQYF.

The table lists this clone with a few counts. This chain uses TRBV2 with TRBJ1-6, with 9 bases lining up with TRBD1. V gave up 6 bases and J gave up 9 bases; unmatched junction bases: 6. Germline V gene sequence: CDR1 SNHLY, CDR2 FYNNEI. This CDR3 has 14 amino acids. The CDR3 loop is CASSPGQGFSPLHF. CDR3 bases: TGTGCCAGCAGCCCGGGACAGGGATTTTCACCCCTCCACTTT. The full variable domain, in which reference TRBV2 and TRBJ1-6 provide the parts outside the CDR3, is EPEVTQTPSHQVTQMGQEVILRCVPISNHLYFYWYRQILGQKVEFLVSFYNNEISEKSEIFDDQFSVERPDGSNFTLKIRSTKLEDSAMYFCASSPGQGFSPLHFGNGTRLTVT.

This chain uses TRBV7-2 with TRBJ2-1; 8 bases are shared with TRBD2. The CDR3 totals 15 residues. Germline CDR1 is SGHTA and CDR2 is FQGNSA. V lost 2 bases and J lost 5; bases outside the gene matches: 5. The CDR3 sequence: CASSLTGTSHNEQFF. CDR3 in DNA: TGTGCCAGCAGCTTAACCGGGACTAGTCACAATGAGCAGTTCTTC. Full variable domain (rest looked up from reference TRBV7-2 and TRBJ2-1): GAGVSQSPSNKVTEKGKDVELRCDPISGHTALYWYRQSLGQGLEFLIYFQGNSAPDKSGLPSDRFSAERTGGSVSTLTIQRTQQEDSAVYLCASSLTGTSHNEQFFGPGTRLTVL.